The 27 T cell receptor beta chains below come from one sample, sequenced in a study of identical twins. TCRdb reanalysed the 5' RACE reads using MiXCR and keeps one entry per CDR3 protein. This table holds roughly 1,500,000 distinct CDR3 sequences, roughly 35% found once. The source material was cord blood. These receptor sequences come from a newborn girl in good health.

This clonotype has just a few counts. V is TRBV2 and J is TRBJ2-3; D might be TRBD2 (6 bases). This CDR3 has 14 amino acids. Germline loops: CDR1 SNHLY, CDR2 FYNNEI. V was trimmed by 7 bases and J by 6 bases, leaving 17 bases between them. The CDR3 DNA reads TGTGCCAGCACTTCCTTTCTAGCGCGGGATACGCAGTATTTT. Its translation: CASTSFLARDTQYF.

The genes are TRBV4-1 and TRBJ2-1; D gene ambiguous. Germline assignment: CDR1 MGHRA and CDR2 YSYEKL. Trimming stripped 1 base from V and 2 bases from J, with 15 bases between. The CDR3 is 17 residues long. The CDR3 loop reads CASSQVWKHLPYNEQFF. For the CDR3, the DNA is TGCGCCAGCAGCCAAGTTTGGAAGCATTTGCCCTACAATGAGCAGTTCTTC.

To note about this clonotype: Compared with germline, one end of the junction differs, possibly owing to a read error. The rearrangement links TRBV25-1 to TRBJ2-3, with D uncertain. The germline V gene encodes CDR1 MGHDK and CDR2 SYGVNS. CDR3 size: 13 residues. This chain's CDR3 is CAGSETPTDTQYF. The CDR3 DNA follows: TGTGCCGGCAGTGAGACTCCCACAGATACGCAGTATTTT. The complete variable domain, with remaining parts taken from reference TRBV25-1 and TRBJ2-3, reads EADIYQTPRYLVIGTGKKITLECSQTMGHDKMYWYQQDPGMELHLIHYSYGVNSTEKGDLSSESTVSRIRTEHFPLTLESARPSHTSQYLCAGSETPTDTQYFGPGTRLTVL.

This chain joins TRBV3-1 and TRBJ2-3; no clear D. The CDR3 spans 14 residues. V was pared by 5 bases and J by 0 bases, with 9 bases between. The germline CDR1 and CDR2 sequences are LGHDT and YNNKEL (reference sequence). The CDR3 loop reads CASSDFPSTDTQYF. CDR3 bases: TGTGCCAGCAGCGACTTTCCTAGCACAGATACGCAGTATTTT.

The J gene is TRBJ1-3, the V gene TRBV20-1; a possible D gene is TRBD1 (5 bases). Germline V gene lookup returns CDR1 DFQATT and CDR2 SNEGSKA (reference sequence). V was shortened by 5 bases and J by 0 bases, with 14 bases between the two germline ends. The CDR3 sequence is 15 residues long. DNA for the CDR3: TGCAGTGCTGGGGCCCTATCCTCCTCTGGAAACACCATATATTTT. Translated, it gives CSAGALSSSGNTIYF.

CDR3 bases: TGTGCCAGCAGCCAAGATCTCCCAGACCGCTCTGGAAACACCATATATTTT. The encoded protein is CASSQDLPDRSGNTIYF. The rearrangement joins TRBV14 to TRBJ1-3; D gene uncertain. V lost 0 bases to trimming and J lost 0 bases, with 12 bases between them. This CDR3 region has 17 residues. Germline V gives CDR1 SGHDN, CDR2 FVKESK.

This clonotype was found a few times. One junction end disagrees with the germline gene, perhaps due to a read error. The chain combines TRBV12-3 or TRBV12-4 with TRBJ2-1; perhaps TRBD2 as D (6 bases). The CDR3 extends over 17 amino acids. CDR3 bases: TGTGCCAGCAGTCTAGCCGTAGCCAGGTGGGGGGATAATGAGCAGTTCTTC. It codes for CASSLAVARWGDNEQFF.

This clonotype has only a few counts. The chain is built from TRBV10-3 and TRBJ1-5; 8 bases align to TRBD1. Germline assignment: CDR1 ENHRY and CDR2 SYGVKD. This CDR3 has 13 amino acids. Trimming cost V 6 bases and J 3 bases; bases outside gene matches: 1. Here the CDR3 DNA reads TGTGCCATCAGGGACAGGGACAATCAGCCCCAGCATTTT. Residues: CAIRDRDNQPQHF.

The chain joins TRBV29-1 to TRBJ2-7; 8 positions agree with TRBD2. The J call could be wrong; TRBJ2-5 is a better fit for the DNA end. Per germline, CDR1 SQVTM and CDR2 ANQGSEA. The CDR3 consists of 16 residues. CDR3 DNA: TGCAGCGTTGACGGTGTCGGGAGGGCCGATGTTGAGACCCAGTACTTC. Protein sequence: CSVDGVGRADVETQYF.

J is TRBJ1-2 and V is TRBV5-4, with 7 positions matching TRBD1. CDR1 and CDR2 from the germline V gene are SGHNT and YYREEE (reference sequence). Losses at the gene ends were 3 bases for V and 3 bases for J; bases not matched to a gene: 5. This CDR3 is 14 amino acids long. CDR3 coding DNA: TGTGCCAGCAGCTCTCTAGACAGGGACTATGGCTACACCTTC. Its translation is CASSSLDRDYGYTF. Based on the CDR3 plus reference TRBV5-4 and TRBJ1-2, the full variable domain is ETGVTQSPTHLIKTRGQQVTLRCSSQSGHNTVSWYQQALGQGPQFIFQYYREEENGRGNFPPRFSGLQFPNYSSELNVNALELDDSALYLCASSSLDRDYGYTFGSGTRLTVV.

This clonotype was seen many times. The chain is built from TRBV10-1 and TRBJ2-3, with TRBD2 matching over 8 bases. The V gene end was trimmed by 4 bases and the J gene end by 4 bases; junction bases not matched to a gene: 7. This CDR3 has 15 residues. Germline-derived CDR1 and CDR2 are WNHNN and SYGVQD (reference sequence). In DNA, the CDR3 is TGCGCCAGCAGTGGTCGGACTAGCTCGGCAGATACGCAGTATTTT. Amino acid sequence: CASSGRTSSADTQYF.

Only a few counts were recorded for this clonotype. The chain combines TRBV10-3 with TRBJ1-2, with 10 bases matching TRBD1. The CDR3 is 14 residues long. Per the germline V gene, CDR1 is ENHRY and CDR2 is SYGVKD. The V and J ends lost 7 bases and 8 bases, in that order; junction bases with no gene match: 10. As DNA, the CDR3 is TGTGCCATCACCGAAACGGACAGGGGGAGGGGCTACACCTTC. This sequence encodes CAITETDRGRGYTF.

The CDR3 region is CASSSPEREAQYF. The CDR3 nucleotides read TGTGCCAGCAGCTCACCCGAGCGGGAGGCCCAGTACTTC. The J gene is TRBJ2-7, the V gene TRBV7-9, with 9 bases that match TRBD2. CDR3 length equals 13 residues. Trimming took 4 bases from V and 10 from J; bases not matched to a gene: 8. Germline lookup yields CDR1 SEHNR and CDR2 FQNEAQ (reference sequence).

This clonotype showed up just a few times. The chain uses TRBV9 and TRBJ2-7; 10 bases are a match to TRBD2. The CDR3 sequence is 16 residues long. In germline, CDR1 is SGDLS, CDR2 YYNGEE. With 4 bases clipped from V and 3 bases from J, the junction kept 10 bases outside the gene matches. In DNA form, the CDR3 reads TGTGCCAGCAGCTCTCACTTAGCGGGAGGTCTCTACGAGCAGTACTTC. Encoded protein: CASSSHLAGGLYEQYF.

The chain couples TRBV25-1 to TRBJ2-2; weak D call: TRBD2 (6 bases). The V gene lost 0 bases and the J gene lost 2 bases, with 13 bases spanning the gap. Per the germline V gene, CDR1 is MGHDK and CDR2 is SYGVNS. This CDR3 spans 17 amino acids. The CDR3 DNA reads as TGTGCCAGCAGTGAATATAAGGCGGGGTCTAACACCGGGGAGCTGTTTTTT. This codes for CASSEYKAGSNTGELFF.

The chain couples TRBV10-3 to TRBJ1-5, with 8 bases matching TRBD1. The CDR3 runs to 15 residues. With 8 bases clipped from V and 0 bases from J, the junction kept 6 bases outside the gene matches. Germline V gene sequence: CDR1 ENHRY, CDR2 SYGVKD. CDR3 sequence (DNA): TGTGCCATCGGGGACAGGTCGTATAGCAATCAGCCCCAGCATTTT. Its protein is CAIGDRSYSNQPQHF.

V is TRBV19 and J is TRBJ1-4; D uncertain. The CDR3 length is 14 residues. Germline V gives CDR1 LNHDA, CDR2 SQIVND (reference sequence). Trimming cost V 5 bases and J 5 bases, with 12 bases left between them. CDR3 bases: TGTGCCAGTAGTCGGAAGGCAGAGAATGAAAAACTGTTTTTT. The encoded protein is CASSRKAENEKLFF.

This sequence joins TRBV6-2 or TRBV6-3 and TRBJ2-1; TRBD2 matches 9 bases. The CDR3 runs 15 residues. The germline V gene encodes CDR1 MNHEY and CDR2 SVGEGT. J lost 3 bases, V lost 6 bases, and 6 bases had no gene match. CDR3 amino acids: CASRRQRGDYNEQFF. The DNA for the CDR3 is TGTGCCAGCAGAAGGCAGCGGGGGGACTACAATGAGCAGTTCTTC.

This clonotype was seen ten or more times. The genes are TRBV29-1 and TRBJ2-5; a possible D gene is TRBD1 (5 bases). Per germline, CDR1 SQVTM and CDR2 ANQGSEA. V lost 5 bases and J lost 2, with 12 bases in between. The CDR3 runs to 13 residues. CDR3 region: CSVSGRVQETQYF. CDR3 in DNA: TGCAGCGTTTCCGGCAGGGTTCAAGAGACCCAGTACTTC.

This clonotype occurred a few times. The rearrangement joins TRBV28 to TRBJ2-5; D gene unclear. The J call may be mistaken, given a closer DNA end match to TRBJ2-7. CDR1 MDHEN and CDR2 SYDVKM come from the germline V gene. The CDR3 is made up of 13 amino acids. This CDR3 reads CASSLSVHYEQYF. As DNA, the CDR3 is TGTGCCAGCAGTTTATCCGTCCACTACGAGCAGTACTTC.

This clonotype was recorded a few times. V gene TRBV6-6 combines with J gene TRBJ2-5; TRBD1 is a possible D gene (6 bases). The V gene's germline CDR1 is MNHNY and CDR2 SVGAGI (reference sequence). This CDR3 region has 14 residues. The V and J ends lost 6 bases and 5 bases respectively, with 16 bases between them. The CDR3 DNA follows: TGTGCCAGCAGACAGGGTACGGGAAGGGAGACCCAGTACTTC. Residues: CASRQGTGRETQYF.

CDR3 residues: CASTTSGLTGKETQYF. The CDR3 nucleotides are TGTGCCAGCACCACCTCGGGACTAACGGGGAAAGAGACCCAGTACTTC. The chain links TRBV28 to TRBJ2-5; 7 bases line up with TRBD2. Trimming cost V 7 bases and J 3 bases; bases outside gene matches: 14. The CDR3 runs to 16 residues. Looked up from germline, CDR1 is MDHEN and CDR2 is SYDVKM.

This CDR3 is CASSPWGGTYNEQYF. The CDR3, as DNA: TGTGCCAGCAGCCCCTGGGGCGGAACCTACAATGAGCAGTACTTC. This sequence joins TRBV7-2 and TRBJ2-1, with a possible D match to TRBD1 (5 bases). The DNA end lines up better with TRBJ2-7; the J call may be wrong. This CDR3 is built from 15 residues. Germline CDR1 SGHTA, CDR2 FQGNSA.

The chain couples TRBV9 to TRBJ1-1; tentative D call: TRBD1 (6 bases). Trimming removed 2 bases from V and 4 bases from J, with 24 bases in between. The CDR3 is 18 residues long. Germline-derived CDR1 and CDR2 are SGDLS and YYNGEE. The DNA of the CDR3 is TGTGCCAGCAGCGTCCCCCACACAGGGCTGGGACCGATCACTGAAGCTTTCTTT. Protein: CASSVPHTGLGPITEAFF.

The chain combines TRBV20-1 with TRBJ2-7; 7 bases agree with TRBD1. Germline V gene data show CDR1 as DFQATT and CDR2 as SNEGSKA (reference sequence). CDR3 length: 13 residues. V gave up 2 bases and J gave up 7 bases; unmatched junction bases: 8. The CDR3 nucleotides read TGCAGTGCTAGACCAACAGGGGACAATGAGCAGTACTTC. It specifies CSARPTGDNEQYF.

The chain joins TRBV11-2 to TRBJ1-1; TRBD1 matches 12 bases. The germline gives CDR1 SGHAT, CDR2 FQNNGV. This CDR3 comprises 16 residues. The V and J ends lost 2 bases and 3 bases, in that order; junction bases with no gene match: 4. The CDR3, as DNA: TGTGCCAGCAGCTTAAAGGGGACAGGGGGCGACACTGAAGCTTTCTTT. This sequence encodes CASSLKGTGGDTEAFF.

J is TRBJ2-1 and V is TRBV24-1, with D unclear. Germline CDR1 is KGHDR and CDR2 is SFDVKD. This CDR3 is 13 amino acids long. V lost 2 bases, J lost 6 bases, and 7 bases lay in between. The CDR3 sequence is CATSDSFGNEQFF. Here the CDR3 DNA reads TGTGCCACCAGTGATTCCTTTGGCAATGAGCAGTTCTTC.